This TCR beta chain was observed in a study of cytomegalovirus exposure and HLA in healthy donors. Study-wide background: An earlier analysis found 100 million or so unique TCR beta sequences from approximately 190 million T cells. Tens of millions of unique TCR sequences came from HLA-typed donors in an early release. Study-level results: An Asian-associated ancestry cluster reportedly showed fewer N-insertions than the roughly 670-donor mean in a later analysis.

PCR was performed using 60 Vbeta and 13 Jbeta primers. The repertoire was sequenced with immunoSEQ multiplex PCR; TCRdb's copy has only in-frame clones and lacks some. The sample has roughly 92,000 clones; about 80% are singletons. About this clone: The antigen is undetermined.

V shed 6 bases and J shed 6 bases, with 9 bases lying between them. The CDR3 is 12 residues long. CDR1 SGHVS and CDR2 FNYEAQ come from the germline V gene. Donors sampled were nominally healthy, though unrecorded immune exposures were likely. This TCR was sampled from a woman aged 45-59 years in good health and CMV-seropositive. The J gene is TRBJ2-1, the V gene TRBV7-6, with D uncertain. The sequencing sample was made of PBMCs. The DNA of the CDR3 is TGTGCCAGCAGTGAGTTAAGCAATGAGCAGTTCTTC. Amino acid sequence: CASSELSNEQFF.